A single sample gave rise to the 16 T cell receptor beta chains below, sequenced in a study of OX40 agonist ivuxolimab in advanced cancers. Here immunoSEQ multiplex PCR was the method, and the copy in TCRdb shows in-frame clones only, minus some. The sample contains around 77,000 clones, around 92% of which appear only once. Sample: CD4+ or CD8+ T cells sorted from blood, taken in a trial of the OX40 agonist ivuxolimab. The receptors were sampled from an adult with an advanced solid tumor such as melanoma, head and neck, liver or kidney cancer.

The chain combines TRBV2 with TRBJ2-6; 7 bases agree with TRBD1. Germline V gene lookup returns CDR1 SNHLY and CDR2 FYNNEI. J was trimmed by 2 bases and V by 7 bases; bases with no gene match: 5. This CDR3 has 15 amino acids. CDR3 DNA: TGTGCCAGCAAAACAGACAGGGCTGGGGCCAACGTCCTGACTTTC. This sequence encodes CASKTDRAGANVLTF.

The gene calls are TRBV19 and TRBJ2-3; D is ambiguous. From germline, CDR1 is LNHDA and CDR2 SQIVND (reference sequence). The CDR3 is 14 residues long. Trimming pared 7 bases from V and 1 base from J, leaving 12 bases between. DNA for the CDR3: TGTGCCAGTACCCCCTCGGGTCGCACAGATACGCAGTATTTT. Protein product: CASTPSGRTDTQYF. The full variable domain, in which reference TRBV19 and TRBJ2-3 provide the parts outside the CDR3, is DGGITQSPKYLFRKEGQNVTLSCEQNLNHDAMYWYRQDPGQGLRLIYYSQIVNDFQKGDIAEGYSVSREKKESFPLTVTSAQKNPTAFYLCASTPSGRTDTQYFGPGTRLTVL.

The rearrangement links TRBV5-4 to TRBJ1-5; unclear D gene. CDR1 and CDR2 (germline): SGHNT, YYREEE (reference sequence). The V end was cut by 0 bases, the J end by 6 bases, with 7 bases between. The CDR3 is 13 amino acids. As DNA, the CDR3 is TGTGCCAGCAGCTTGGAAAGCGGTCAGCCCCAGCATTTT. It specifies CASSLESGQPQHF.

V is TRBV28 and J is TRBJ2-5, with 9 bases fitting TRBD1. Germline CDR1 is MDHEN and CDR2 is SYDVKM. This CDR3 has 14 amino acids. V lost 6 bases and J lost 2; bases outside the gene matches: 4. CDR3 sequence: CASSSTGGQETQYF. The CDR3 DNA reads as TGTGCCAGCAGCTCGACAGGGGGACAAGAGACCCAGTACTTC.

This clone was counted once. The V and J genes are TRBV28 and TRBJ2-7, with 8 bases fitting TRBD1. Germline loops: CDR1 MDHEN, CDR2 SYDVKM. J lost 4 bases, V lost 5 bases, and 7 bases had no gene match. CDR3 length: 14 residues. The DNA of the CDR3 is TGTGCCAGCAGTCGGACAGGGTTGGCGTACGAGCAGTACTTC. Its protein is CASSRTGLAYEQYF.

The table lists this clone with a count of one. This sequence joins TRBV4-2 and TRBJ2-2; D remains unclear. The germline V and J ends were trimmed by 1 base and 1 base, with 7 bases remaining between them. The CDR3 runs to 15 residues. Germline V gene lookup returns CDR1 LGHNA and CDR2 YNFKEQ. This CDR3 is CASSQGTVNTGELFF. CDR3 nucleotide sequence: TGTGCCAGCAGCCAAGGAACAGTGAACACCGGGGAGCTGTTTTTT.

The J gene is TRBJ2-7, the V gene TRBV4-2, with 11 bases fitting TRBD2. V gave up 5 bases and J gave up 0 bases; unmatched junction bases: 6. The CDR3 loop spans 16 amino acids. Germline CDR1 and CDR2: LGHNA and YNFKEQ. This CDR3 reads CASSSGTSGNSYEQYF. CDR3 DNA: TGTGCCAGCAGCTCCGGGACTAGCGGTAACTCCTACGAGCAGTACTTC.

The V gene is TRBV2, the J gene TRBJ2-5; weak D call: TRBD2 (7 bases). Germline CDR1 is SNHLY and CDR2 is FYNNEI. Trimming removed 3 bases from V and 2 bases from J, with 13 bases in between. CDR3 size: 15 residues. The CDR3 loop reads CASSDRGGAQETQYF. For the CDR3, the DNA is TGTGCCAGCAGTGATAGGGGGGGGGCACAAGAGACCCAGTACTTC.

The J gene is TRBJ2-3, the V gene TRBV6-5; D might be TRBD1 (5 bases). The V gene lost 6 bases and the J gene lost 9 bases, with 13 bases spanning the gap. CDR3 length: 12 residues. In germline, CDR1 is MNHEY, CDR2 SVGAGI. CDR3 nucleotides: TGTGCCAGCAGCTCCGACAGCTCCACGCAGTATTTT. Translated, it gives CASSSDSSTQYF.

The rearrangement joins TRBV15 to TRBJ1-1; D perhaps matches TRBD1 (6 bases). CDR1 LNHNV and CDR2 YYDKDF come from the germline V gene (reference sequence). The CDR3 sequence is 14 residues long. The V end lost 1 base, the J end lost 4 bases, and 10 bases lay between the germline ends. The CDR3 DNA reads TGTGCCACCAGCAGAGGGGGGGCAGCCACTGAAGCTTTCTTT. Its protein product is CATSRGGAATEAFF.

J is TRBJ2-7 and V is TRBV6-5; 8 bases agree with TRBD2. Germline V gene data show CDR1 as MNHEY and CDR2 as SVGAGI. Losses at the gene ends were 2 bases for V and 3 bases for J; bases not matched to a gene: 6. The CDR3 runs to 15 residues. The CDR3 DNA is TGTGCCAGCAGTTACAACATCGGGGGGGGCTACGAGCAGTACTTC. Residues: CASSYNIGGGYEQYF.

This chain joins TRBV7-9 and TRBJ2-7; 13 bases are shared with TRBD2. The germline V gene has CDR1 SEHNR and CDR2 FQNEAQ (reference sequence). The CDR3 runs 15 residues. V dropped 5 bases and J dropped 4; count of bases not matched to a gene: 5. This chain's CDR3 is CASSPTSGRWYEQYF. DNA of the CDR3: TGTGCCAGCAGCCCGACTAGCGGGAGGTGGTACGAGCAGTACTTC.

The gene calls are TRBV18 and TRBJ2-3; D gene unclear. The CDR3 spans 14 residues. V lost 2 bases and J lost 6, with 12 bases in between. The germline V gene encodes CDR1 KGHSH and CDR2 LQKENI. The CDR3 bases are TGTGCCAGCTCACCAATTCGCGGTCGGGATACGCAGTATTTT. Residues: CASSPIRGRDTQYF.

This clone showed up just once. The CDR3 sequence is CAISSRGGVETQYF. Here the CDR3 DNA reads TGTGCCATCAGTAGTCGTGGAGGGGTAGAGACCCAGTACTTC. V and J are TRBV10-3 and TRBJ2-5, with TRBD2 as a possible D gene (6 bases). The V end lost 5 bases, the J end lost 4 bases, and 14 bases lay between the germline ends. CDR1 and CDR2 (germline): ENHRY, SYGVKD. The CDR3 loop spans 14 amino acids.

The chain has TRBV2 and TRBJ2-3; 14 bases align to TRBD2. Germline V lookup: CDR1 SNHLY, CDR2 FYNNEI. This CDR3 comprises 19 residues. Trimming at V came to 3 bases and at J to 3 bases, leaving 11 bases not matched to a gene. The CDR3: CASSELRLAGGQGTDTQYF. Here the CDR3 DNA reads TGTGCCAGCAGTGAGCTTCGACTAGCGGGGGGGCAGGGTACAGATACGCAGTATTTT.

A note on this clone: At one end the junction does not follow the germline gene, possibly because of a read error. V usage is TRBV20-1 and J usage is TRBJ2-7, with D unresolved. The CDR3 sequence is 10 residues long. Germline V gene lookup returns CDR1 DFQATT and CDR2 SNEGSKA (reference sequence). The CDR3 DNA reads TGCAGTGCTAGACGCGCGGCAGATGGCTTC. Translating gives CSARRAADGF.